The rows below give T cell receptor beta chains drawn from one sample of a study of T cell repertoires in cytomegalovirus infection. TCRdb reprocessed the reads via MiXCR and lists one record per CDR3 protein. The profile covers fewer than 550,000 distinct CDR3 sequences, with about 26% appearing a single time and approximately 13% taken by the ten largest. Sequenced: PBMCs. Receptor source: a human donor in good health (CMV status not recorded). Some clones in this sample may be carry-over from other donors' samples. CDR3s include the opening cysteine and the closing phenylalanine or tryptophan. D genes are given only for firm matches. For some rows the clone size is stated as once, few or many, or as a class when expanded; others skip it.

TRBV7-9	many	TRBJ1-6	.	CASSQAWPRSSYNSPLHF	TGTGCCAGCAGCCAGGCGTGGCCCCGGAGCTCCTATAATTCACCCCTCCACTTT
TRBV7-2	many	TRBJ1-1	.	CASSLELTGMNTEAFF	TGTGCCAGCAGCTTAGAGTTGACAGGAATGAACACTGAAGCTTTCTTT
TRBV19	few	TRBJ2-6	.	CASKGEGEKAGANVLTF	TGTGCCAGTAAGGGGGAGGGAGAGAAGGCTGGGGCCAACGTCCTGACTTTC
TRBV20-1	.	TRBJ2-1	TRBD1	CSARVNNDRGSYNEQFF	TGCAGTGCTAGAGTTAACAACGACAGGGGTTCGTACAATGAGCAGTTCTTC
TRBV14	few	TRBJ2-1	TRBD2	CASSQRDYWNNEQFF	TGTGCCAGCAGCCAAAGGGACTACTGGAACAATGAGCAGTTCTTC
TRBV7-8	many	TRBJ2-1	.	CASSLGTNNEQFF	TGTGCCAGCAGCTTAGGCACCAACAATGAGCAGTTCTTC
TRBV5-6	.	TRBJ2-1	.	CASSLAGDTSSYNEQFF	TGTGCCAGCAGCTTGGCAGGGGACACTTCCTCCTACAATGAGCAGTTCTTC
TRBV20-1	.	TRBJ2-3	TRBD2	CSGRPGLAGTDTQYF	TGCAGTGGCCGACCGGGACTAGCGGGAACAGATACGCAGTATTTT
TRBV6-2/TRBV6-3	.	TRBJ1-5	TRBD1	CASSGGTVVGNQPQHF	TGTGCCAGCAGTGGGGGGACAGTGGTCGGCAATCAGCCCCAGCATTTT
TRBV7-2	many	TRBJ1-3	.	CASSLGHHSGNTIYF	TGTGCCAGCAGCCTCGGACATCACTCTGGAAACACCATATATTTT
TRBV7-9	many	TRBJ2-3	.	CASSSDRSTDTQYF	TGTGCCAGCAGCTCTGACAGATCCACAGATACGCAGTATTTT
TRBV7-1	.	TRBJ1-4	.	CASSFRQSATNEKLFF	TGTGCCAGCAGCTTCAGGCAGAGTGCAACTAATGAAAAACTGTTTTTT
TRBV4-1	.	TRBJ1-2	TRBD1	CASSQATGAHYGYTF	TGCGCCAGCAGCCAAGCCACAGGGGCCCACTATGGCTACACCTTC
TRBV5-4	few	TRBJ2-7	TRBD2	CASSSRLAGEYEQYF	TGTGCCAGCAGCTCAAGACTAGCGGGAGAGTACGAGCAGTACTTC
TRBV6-5	.	TRBJ2-5	.	CASSYSFRGGETQYF	TGTGCCAGCAGTTACTCGTTTCGCGGTGGGGAGACCCAGTACTTC
TRBV20-1	few	TRBJ2-7	.	CSAGPEAEAYEQYF	TGCAGTGCTGGGCCTGAAGCGGAGGCCTACGAGCAGTACTTC
TRBV12-3/TRBV12-4	many	TRBJ2-1	.	CASSLDSVRLSEQFF	TGTGCCAGCAGTTTAGACAGCGTCCGGTTATCTGAGCAGTTCTTC